Below are 20 T cell receptor beta chains sequenced from a single sample in a study of STAT5B mutations in CD4+ large granular lymphocyte leukemia. Method: immunoSEQ multiplex PCR; TCRdb's copy keeps in-frame clones and lacks some. Of 25,000 to 35,000 clones listed, roughly 81% were seen once; the top ten hold 3.5% to 5%. Input material: CD4+ T cells from blood buffy coats. These receptor sequences come from a human donor in good health.

This clone has only a few counts. This rearrangement joins TRBV29-1 to TRBJ1-2; D is unclear. Germline V CDR1 and CDR2: SQVTM, ANQGSEA. The CDR3 runs to 11 residues. V shed 3 bases and J shed 4 bases, with 6 bases lying between them. The CDR3, as DNA: TGCAGCGTTGAGGAGGGCTATGGCTACACCTTC. Its protein is CSVEEGYGYTF.

The chain employs TRBV14 and TRBJ2-5, with 12 bases lining up with TRBD2. The CDR3 sequence is 15 residues long. The germline gives CDR1 SGHDN, CDR2 FVKESK. After removal of 1 base from V and 5 bases from J, the junction contained 2 bases not matched to a gene. The CDR3 DNA follows: TGTGCCAGCAGCCAAGGACTAGCGGGAGCGGAGACCCAGTACTTC. This gives the protein CASSQGLAGAETQYF.

This clone was counted a single time. The rearrangement joins TRBV18 to TRBJ2-1, with a tentative D call TRBD1 (5 bases). The CDR3 contains 16 residues. Trimming left V 5 bases short and J 2 bases short, with 16 bases between. CDR1 is KGHSH, CDR2 LQKENI, per germline. CDR3 coding DNA: TGTGCCAGCTCAAGAGTGTCTATGGACACCTACAATGAGCAGTTCTTC. Its protein product is CASSRVSMDTYNEQFF.

The V call is TRBV14, the J call TRBJ2-7; D not resolved. There are 16 residues in the CDR3. Trimming pared 0 bases from V and 2 bases from J, leaving 14 bases between. From germline, CDR1 is SGHDN and CDR2 FVKESK. Written as DNA, the CDR3 is TGTGCCAGCAGCCAAGAGAGTTGGGAAGACCCCTACGAGCAGTACTTC. This gives the protein CASSQESWEDPYEQYF.

The chain joins TRBV11-3 to TRBJ2-2; the match to TRBD1 covers 8 bases. The V segment lost 4 bases and the J segment 1 base; nucleotides outside the gene matches: 2. The CDR3 contains 15 residues. Germline V gives CDR1 SGHNT, CDR2 YENEEA. The CDR3 loop reads CASSSTGGNTGELFF. In DNA form, the CDR3 reads TGTGCCAGCAGCTCCACAGGGGGGAACACCGGGGAGCTGTTTTTT.

This chain connects TRBV28 to TRBJ2-1; D call uncertain. CDR1 and CDR2 from the germline V gene are MDHEN and SYDVKM. This CDR3 comprises 15 residues. The V gene lost 7 bases and the J gene lost 0 bases, with 13 bases spanning the gap. CDR3 coding DNA: TGTGCCAGCACTGTCAGCGCAATCTCCTACAATGAGCAGTTCTTC. This gives the protein CASTVSAISYNEQFF.

The chain carries TRBV28 and TRBJ2-1; 10 bases align to TRBD1. CDR1 and CDR2 from the germline V gene are MDHEN and SYDVKM. The trim removed 6 bases at V and 3 bases at J, leaving 5 bases unmatched. This CDR3 has 15 residues. The CDR3 sequence is CASSPGQGIYNEQFF. The CDR3 DNA reads as TGTGCCAGCAGCCCGGGACAGGGGATCTACAATGAGCAGTTCTTC.

The chain recombines TRBV6-4 with TRBJ2-7; 8 bases align to TRBD1. V shed 11 bases and J 1 base; nucleotides not matched to a gene: 13. The germline V gene encodes CDR1 MRHNA and CDR2 SNTAGT. The CDR3 consists of 15 residues. The CDR3 here is CAGLKPGTGSYEQYF. Written as DNA, the CDR3 is TGTGCCGGCTTAAAACCCGGGACAGGTTCCTACGAGCAGTACTTC.

The chain couples TRBV5-1 to TRBJ2-1, with 12 bases matching TRBD1. Germline V CDR1 and CDR2: SGHRS, YFSETQ. Losses at the gene ends were 0 bases for V and 0 bases for J; bases not matched to a gene: 10. The CDR3 runs to 20 residues. The CDR3 protein is CASSLAGGTGGRSSYNEQFF. CDR3 nucleotide sequence: TGCGCCAGCAGCTTGGCCGGAGGGACAGGGGGCCGGAGCTCCTACAATGAGCAGTTCTTC. The full variable domain, its missing parts supplied by reference TRBV5-1 and TRBJ2-1, is KAGVTQTPRYLIKTRGQQVTLSCSPISGHRSVSWYQQTPGQGLQFLFEYFSETQRNKGNFPGRFSGRQFSNSRSEMNVSTLELGDSALYLCASSLAGGTGGRSSYNEQFFGPGTRLTVL.

This clone was seen just once. V is TRBV7-2 and J is TRBJ2-2, with D possibly called TRBD1 or TRBD2 (5 bases each). Germline CDR1 reads SGHTA; CDR2 reads FQGNSA. Trimming stripped 4 bases from V and 7 bases from J, with 16 bases between. This CDR3 spans 15 amino acids. This CDR3 reads CASSSQGRSIGELFF. CDR3 in DNA: TGTGCCAGCAGCTCTCAGGGACGGAGCATCGGGGAGCTGTTTTTT. Variable domain in full (rest from reference TRBV7-2 and TRBJ2-2): GAGVSQSPSNKVTEKGKDVELRCDPISGHTALYWYRQSLGQGLEFLIYFQGNSAPDKSGLPSDRFSAERTGGSVSTLTIQRTQQEDSAVYLCASSSQGRSIGELFFGEGSRLTVL.

This sequence joins TRBV4-1 and TRBJ1-2, with 8 bases that match TRBD1. Germline loops: CDR1 MGHRA, CDR2 YSYEKL. The CDR3 loop spans 15 amino acids. The V gene end was trimmed by 3 bases and the J gene end by 1 base; junction bases not matched to a gene: 4. CDR3 DNA sequence: TGCGCCAGCAGCCATTTGGACAGGGATAACTATGGCTACACCTTC. This encodes CASSHLDRDNYGYTF.

The gene calls are TRBV6-6 and TRBJ2-2; TRBD1 aligns across 7 bases. V was clipped by 0 bases and J by 0 bases; unmatched bases: 1. CDR3 length: 16 residues. Germline values: CDR1 MNHNY, CDR2 SVGAGI (reference sequence). As DNA, the CDR3 is TGTGCCAGCAGTTACTCCGGGACAGCGAACACCGGGGAGCTGTTTTTT. This gives the protein CASSYSGTANTGELFF.

The chain combines TRBV10-3 with TRBJ2-1, with 14 bases aligning to TRBD2. Trimming took 6 bases from V and 7 from J; bases not matched to a gene: 5. Germline V gives CDR1 ENHRY, CDR2 SYGVKD. The CDR3 contains 15 residues. The chain's CDR3 is CAISSGTSGRNEQFF. The CDR3 DNA follows: TGTGCCATCAGCTCCGGGACTAGCGGGAGAAATGAGCAGTTCTTC.

CDR3 amino acids: CASTPSSGSGYEQYF. The CDR3, as DNA: TGTGCCAGCACCCCTAGTAGCGGGAGTGGTTACGAGCAGTACTTC. The genes are TRBV28 and TRBJ2-7; 9 nucleotides line up with TRBD2. Trimming cost V 7 bases and J 4 bases; bases outside gene matches: 11. CDR1 is MDHEN, CDR2 SYDVKM, per germline. The length of the CDR3 is 15 residues.

This clone came up a few times. The chain couples TRBV5-4 to TRBJ1-3; D ambiguous. V dropped 3 bases and J dropped 9 bases, with 16 bases sitting between them. CDR3 length: 14 residues. Germline assignment: CDR1 SGHNT and CDR2 YYREEE (reference sequence). For the CDR3, the DNA is TGTGCCAGCAGCTCAGATTATAGCAGCCGCACCATATATTTT. It yields the protein CASSSDYSSRTIYF.

This clone has a single count. The rearrangement links TRBV6-5 to TRBJ2-7, with D maybe TRBD1 (6 bases). CDR1 is MNHEY, CDR2 SVGAGI, per germline. This CDR3 comprises 14 residues. Trimming pared 2 bases from V and 0 bases from J, leaving 8 bases between. CDR3 region: CASSYLDSSYEQYF. The CDR3 region has the DNA TGTGCCAGCAGTTACCTGGACAGCTCCTACGAGCAGTACTTC.

The rearrangement joins TRBV19 to TRBJ2-3; 8 nucleotides agree with TRBD1. Germline V gene sequence: CDR1 LNHDA, CDR2 SQIVND (reference sequence). This CDR3 is built from 16 residues. V gave up 3 bases and J gave up 0 bases; unmatched junction bases: 5. CDR3 residues: CASSILRQGSTDTQYF. CDR3 in DNA: TGTGCCAGTAGTATCCTCCGACAGGGGAGCACAGATACGCAGTATTTT.

J is TRBJ1-5 and V is TRBV28; D may be TRBD1 (6 bases). This CDR3 is 18 amino acids long. Trimming cost V 3 bases and J 0 bases, with 18 bases left between them. The germline V gene encodes CDR1 MDHEN and CDR2 SYDVKM. The CDR3 is CASSFPTGETHSNQPQHF. As DNA, the CDR3 is TGTGCCAGCAGTTTTCCGACAGGCGAGACACATAGCAATCAGCCCCAGCATTTT.

This clone appeared a single time. This chain links TRBV18 with TRBJ2-1; 7 nucleotides align to TRBD2. The ends lost 0 bases at V and 2 bases at J; junction bases unmatched: 4. Germline V gives CDR1 KGHSH, CDR2 LQKENI. CDR3 length: 16 amino acids. Here the CDR3 DNA reads TGTGCCAGCTCACCACCGGGACTAACCACCTACAATGAGCAGTTCTTC. Its protein is CASSPPGLTTYNEQFF.

V usage is TRBV10-3 and J usage is TRBJ2-5; TRBD1 matches 12 bases. CDR1 is ENHRY, CDR2 SYGVKD, per germline. J was trimmed by 4 bases and V by 10 bases; bases with no gene match: 19. The CDR3 loop spans 18 amino acids. The CDR3 spells CATNPGQGAVVGGETQYF. The CDR3 bases are TGTGCCACGAACCCGGGACAGGGGGCGGTGGTTGGAGGAGAGACCCAGTACTTC.